The 6 T cell receptor beta chains listed next were all sequenced from one sample in a study of human T cells and chemical hapten exposure. Regarding time point: healthy volunteer bleed at 2 weeks. Total RNA came from unfractionated whole blood. TCRdb fed the RACE reads into MiXCR, producing one record per CDR3 protein. Here the sample spans about 130,000 distinct CDR3 sequences, about 9% being singletons. The sequencing input was whole blood. The receptors here all came from a male donor in good health. Some clones in this sample may be carry-over from other donors' samples.

CDR3 coding DNA: TGTGCCAGCAGTCCCTGGACAGGGGGCGTCAAAAACATTCAGTACTTC. Its translation: CASSPWTGGVKNIQYF. V is TRBV12-3 or TRBV12-4 and J is TRBJ2-4; TRBD1 agrees at 11 bases. Trimming at V came to 5 bases and at J to 3 bases, leaving 6 bases not matched to a gene. The CDR3 is made up of 16 amino acids.

The rearrangement uses TRBV19 and TRBJ2-7; 7 bases are shared with TRBD1. The CDR3 runs 16 residues. J was trimmed by 4 bases and V by 6 bases; bases with no gene match: 15. Germline values: CDR1 LNHDA, CDR2 SQIVND (reference sequence). CDR3 bases: TGTGCCAGTAGGTATGACCGGGACAGAGCCTTTTACGAGCAGTACTTC. Translated: CASRYDRDRAFYEQYF. Combining the CDR3 with reference TRBV19 and TRBJ2-7 gives the whole variable domain DGGITQSPKYLFRKEGQNVTLSCEQNLNHDAMYWYRQDPGQGLRLIYYSQIVNDFQKGDIAEGYSVSREKKESFPLTVTSAQKNPTAFYLCASRYDRDRAFYEQYFGPGTRLTVT.

The chain joins TRBV7-9 to TRBJ1-5, with D tentatively TRBD1 (5 bases). CDR1 and CDR2 from the germline V gene are SEHNR and FQNEAQ (reference sequence). CDR3 length: 15 residues. The V and J ends lost 1 base and 3 bases respectively, with 10 bases between them. The CDR3 loop reads CASSLGTGNNQPQHF. The CDR3 DNA reads TGTGCCAGCAGCTTAGGTACAGGTAACAATCAGCCCCAGCATTTT.

This clonotype was detected only a few times. The V call is TRBV9, the J call TRBJ1-4; perhaps TRBD1 as D (5 bases). The CDR3 sequence is 15 residues long. Trimming shortened V by 0 bases and J by 8 bases, and 14 bases separated the two germline ends. Per germline, CDR1 SGDLS and CDR2 YYNGEE. This CDR3 is CASSVEGRVEEKLFF. CDR3 bases: TGTGCCAGCAGCGTAGAGGGCAGGGTGGAAGAAAAACTGTTTTTT.

V usage is TRBV7-9 and J usage is TRBJ2-6; D assignment may be TRBD1 or TRBD2 (5 bases each). This CDR3 is 16 amino acids long. Trimming took 7 bases from V and 3 from J, leaving 16 bases between them. Germline-derived CDR1 and CDR2 are SEHNR and FQNEAQ (reference sequence). In DNA form, the CDR3 reads TGTGCCAGCAAACGGGATACAGGCGGTGGGGCCAACGTCCTGACTTTC. Amino acid sequence: CASKRDTGGGANVLTF.

This clonotype appeared many times. This sequence joins TRBV18 and TRBJ2-5; a weak D match, TRBD1 (5 bases). The CDR3 contains 18 residues. V shed 0 bases and J shed 0 bases, with 17 bases lying between them. In germline, CDR1 is KGHSH, CDR2 LQKENI. As DNA, the CDR3 is TGTGCCAGCTCACCACCGGGGTTCAGGACACTGTACCAAGAGACCCAGTACTTC. Protein sequence: CASSPPGFRTLYQETQYF.